The 27 T cell receptor beta chains listed next were all sequenced from one sample in a study of CD8 T cells in ankylosing spondylitis. TCRdb used MiXCR to reprocess the 5' RACE reads, holding one entry per CDR3 protein. The profile shows about 240,000 distinct CDR3 sequences, less than 10% of them singletons. The sequencing input was blood, either unsorted or a sorted T cell fraction (not recorded which). The receptors stem from a male donor with ankylosing spondylitis or in good health (not recorded which).

The chain employs TRBV5-6 and TRBJ2-7; tentatively, D is TRBD2 (6 bases). Germline lookup yields CDR1 SGHDT and CDR2 YYEEEE. V shed 0 bases and J shed 4 bases, with 20 bases lying between them. This CDR3 has 17 amino acids. The CDR3 DNA is TGTGCCAGCAGCTTGGCGTGGTCTAGCGACCTTCGGTACGAGCAGTACTTC. This translates into CASSLAWSSDLRYEQYF.

This clonotype was picked up many times. The V and J genes are TRBV7-9 and TRBJ1-1; TRBD1 matches 9 bases. Germline V gives CDR1 SEHNR, CDR2 FQNEAQ (reference sequence). After removal of 5 bases from V and 5 bases from J, the junction contained 12 bases not matched to a gene. The CDR3 runs to 16 residues. The CDR3 bases are TGTGCCAGCAGCCCCCTAGAGGGACAGGGAGGGACTGAAGCTTTCTTT. It specifies CASSPLEGQGGTEAFF.

This clonotype was seen at least ten times. This rearrangement joins TRBV5-1 to TRBJ2-3, with TRBD2 identical over 13 bases. The CDR3 spans 18 residues. V lost 3 bases and J lost 6; bases outside the gene matches: 13. Germline-derived CDR1 and CDR2 are SGHRS and YFSETQ. CDR3 bases: TGCGCCAGCAGCTCAATAATCACTAGCGGGGGGGATCGCGATACGCAGTATTTT. It is translated as CASSSIITSGGDRDTQYF.

V is TRBV4-2 and J is TRBJ2-1, with a possible D match to TRBD2 (7 bases). The V gene lost 4 bases and the J gene lost 8 bases, with 18 bases spanning the gap. Germline CDR1 reads LGHNA; CDR2 reads YNFKEQ. This CDR3 is built from 15 residues. The CDR3 DNA follows: TGTGCCAGCAGCCCAAGGGGGGAGGGTGGTGATGAGCAGTTCTTC. This gives the protein CASSPRGEGGDEQFF.

This clonotype was observed at least ten times. V usage is TRBV20-1 and J usage is TRBJ2-3; D is uncertain. Germline values: CDR1 DFQATT, CDR2 SNEGSKA (reference sequence). The CDR3 totals 13 residues. Trimming shortened V by 2 bases and J by 0 bases, and 6 bases separated the two germline ends. CDR3 sequence: CSARILSTDTQYF. The CDR3 DNA reads TGCAGTGCTAGAATCCTGAGCACAGATACGCAGTATTTT.

This clonotype was seen many times. The J gene is TRBJ2-5, the V gene TRBV9, with D possibly being TRBD2 (6 bases). V dropped 2 bases and J dropped 5 bases, with 7 bases sitting between them. Germline V gene data show CDR1 as SGDLS and CDR2 as YYNGEE. The CDR3 runs 12 residues. This chain's CDR3 is CASSVRGETQYF. For the CDR3, the DNA is TGTGCCAGCAGCGTTCGGGGGGAGACCCAGTACTTC. Full variable domain (rest looked up from reference TRBV9 and TRBJ2-5): DSGVTQTPKHLITATGQRVTLRCSPRSGDLSVYWYQQSLDQGLQFLIQYYNGEERAKGNILERFSAQQFPDLHSELNLSSLELGDSALYFCASSVRGETQYFGPGTRLLVL.

The CDR3 sequence: CASSEYETGELFF. The DNA for the CDR3 is TGTGCCAGCAGTGAATATGAAACCGGGGAGCTGTTTTTT. The chain joins TRBV25-1 to TRBJ2-2, with D unclear. CDR1 MGHDK and CDR2 SYGVNS come from the germline V gene. The CDR3 sequence is 13 residues long. Trimming removed 0 bases from V and 5 bases from J, with 4 bases in between.

This clonotype was seen ten or more times. Germline and junction disagree at one end, which may indicate a read error. The V call is TRBV7-7, the J call TRBJ2-2; the match to TRBD2 covers 13 bases. The germline gives CDR1 SSHAT, CDR2 FNYEAQ (reference sequence). CDR3 length equals 14 residues. Here the CDR3 reads CASSRTSGSGELFF. The DNA for the CDR3 is TGTGCTAGCAGCCGGACTAGCGGGAGCGGGGAGCTGTTTTTT.

This clonotype was found many times. The V and J genes are TRBV20-1 and TRBJ2-7, with 9 bases fitting TRBD2. The germline gives CDR1 DFQATT, CDR2 SNEGSKA (reference sequence). J gave up 3 bases and V 6 bases, and 9 bases lay outside the gene matches. The CDR3 sequence is 14 residues long. The CDR3 sequence: CSAQLSGRGYEQYF. The CDR3 DNA is TGCAGTGCCCAGCTTAGCGGGAGAGGCTACGAGCAGTACTTC.

This clonotype was recorded at least ten times. This rearrangement joins TRBV7-2 to TRBJ1-1, with unresolved D. Deletions cut 4 bases from V and 2 bases from J, with 20 bases between. Germline V CDR1 and CDR2: SGHTA, FQGNSA. The CDR3 sequence is 17 residues long. The DNA for the CDR3 is TGTGCCAGCAGCTCTGAGACATTTACCCCTAAAAACACTGAAGCTTTCTTT. This sequence encodes CASSSETFTPKNTEAFF.

This clonotype appeared many times. The chain couples TRBV4-3 to TRBJ2-2; 7 positions agree with TRBD2. The V segment lost 1 base and the J segment 2 bases; nucleotides outside the gene matches: 4. The CDR3 has 16 residues. Germline lookup yields CDR1 LGHNA and CDR2 YSLEER. The CDR3, as DNA: TGCGCCAGCAGCCAAGGGCTAGCGGACAACACCGGGGAGCTGTTTTTT. Its translation: CASSQGLADNTGELFF.

This clonotype was counted many times. The gene calls are TRBV12-3 or TRBV12-4 and TRBJ1-2; 7 bases are a match to TRBD1. With V trimmed by 6 bases and J by 3 bases, 7 bases remained unmatched. This CDR3 contains 14 residues. The CDR3 DNA reads as TGTGCCAGCAGCGACAGGGATCGATACTATGGCTACACCTTC. Its protein is CASSDRDRYYGYTF.

This clonotype was picked up many times. This sequence joins TRBV12-3 or TRBV12-4 and TRBJ1-1, with D tentatively TRBD1 (5 bases). The CDR3 totals 13 residues. Deletions cut 3 bases from V and 5 bases from J, with 10 bases between. This CDR3 reads CASSFGGNTEAFF. The CDR3 bases are TGTGCCAGCAGTTTTGGGGGGAATACTGAAGCTTTCTTT.

The chain employs TRBV4-2 and TRBJ1-1; no firm D call. This CDR3 region has 12 residues. Per germline, CDR1 LGHNA and CDR2 YNFKEQ. V lost 1 base and J lost 6, with 6 bases in between. The CDR3 nucleotides are TGTGCCAGCAGCCAAGTGAGCGCTGAAGCTTTCTTT. Protein: CASSQVSAEAFF.

This clonotype was recorded at least ten times. The chain is built from TRBV20-1 and TRBJ1-2; D is unresolved. V was trimmed by 0 bases and J by 1 base, leaving 12 bases between them. The CDR3 loop spans 15 amino acids. Germline V CDR1 and CDR2: DFQATT, SNEGSKA (reference sequence). CDR3 nucleotides: TGCAGTGCTAGAGAGAGTGGGTCCCATAACTATGGCTACACCTTC. It is translated as CSARESGSHNYGYTF.

This clonotype was seen repeatedly, ten times or more. The V call is TRBV6-2 or TRBV6-3, the J call TRBJ1-5; D remains unclear. From germline, CDR1 is MNHEY and CDR2 SVGEGT. V was clipped by 2 bases and J by 2 bases, with 19 bases between them. CDR3 length equals 18 residues. The CDR3 DNA sequence: TGTGCCAGCAGTTACGACGGAAGGTTCGTTGAGGGCAATCAGCCCCAGCATTTT. This sequence encodes CASSYDGRFVEGNQPQHF.

This clonotype was observed at least ten times. The rearrangement uses TRBV10-3 and TRBJ2-3, with 8 nucleotides matching TRBD2. V was clipped by 5 bases and J by 5 bases; unmatched bases: 9. This CDR3 spans 15 amino acids. The germline V gene has CDR1 ENHRY and CDR2 SYGVKD. CDR3: CAISPNSGRGDTQYF. DNA for the CDR3: TGTGCCATCAGTCCAAACAGCGGGAGAGGAGATACGCAGTATTTT.

This sequence joins TRBV4-1 and TRBJ2-5; a possible D gene is TRBD2 (6 bases). Germline assignment: CDR1 MGHRA and CDR2 YSYEKL. The ends were cut back, 1 base at V and 3 bases at J, with 9 bases in the middle. The CDR3 covers 14 residues. Here the CDR3 reads CASSQAPGEETQYF. The DNA of the CDR3 is TGCGCCAGCAGCCAAGCCCCGGGGGAAGAGACCCAGTACTTC.

The table lists this clonotype with a few counts. This chain uses TRBV10-3 with TRBJ2-1; possible D gene TRBD2, 6 bases. V dropped 8 bases and J dropped 4 bases, with 18 bases sitting between them. The CDR3 consists of 15 residues. The germline V gene encodes CDR1 ENHRY and CDR2 SYGVKD. The CDR3 region has the DNA TGTGCCATCGGGTGGGACTCTGCCGGGTACAATGAGCAGTTCTTC. Translating gives CAIGWDSAGYNEQFF.

A word on this clonotype: One base away lies a much larger clone, so this may be a sequencing read error. The J gene is TRBJ1-1, the V gene TRBV3-1, with a weak D call TRBD1 (5 bases). The V gene lost 4 bases and the J gene lost 0 bases, with 6 bases spanning the gap. CDR3 size: 13 residues. Germline V gene lookup returns CDR1 LGHDT and CDR2 YNNKEL (reference sequence). The CDR3 DNA reads as TGTGCCAGCAGCCGACAGTTGAACACTGAAGCTTTCTTT. The encoded protein is CASSRQLNTEAFF.

This clonotype appeared a few times. The chain links TRBV12-5 to TRBJ2-1; 8 bases are a match to TRBD2. J lost 7 bases, V lost 2 bases, and 4 bases had no gene match. CDR1 is LGHNT and CDR2 is FRNRAP in the germline V gene. This CDR3 has 14 amino acids. The CDR3 region has the DNA TGTGCTAGTGGTTTGAACCAGCGGGGGAATGAGCAGTTCTTC. Its translation: CASGLNQRGNEQFF.

This clonotype was observed at least ten times. This chain links TRBV4-3 with TRBJ2-7; perhaps TRBD1 as D (6 bases). The V gene lost 0 bases and the J gene lost 2 bases, with 14 bases spanning the gap. Germline CDR1 is LGHNA and CDR2 is YSLEER. The CDR3 runs to 16 residues. The CDR3 DNA follows: TGCGCCAGCAGCCAAGATCGGGCAGGGGACCCCTACGAGCAGTACTTC. This translates into CASSQDRAGDPYEQYF.

This clonotype was picked up many times. The rearrangement joins TRBV9 to TRBJ1-6; D is ambiguous. CDR3 length: 12 amino acids. Trimming left V 0 bases short and J 9 bases short, with 4 bases between. Per germline, CDR1 SGDLS and CDR2 YYNGEE. The CDR3 nucleotides read TGTGCCAGCAGCGTAGGTTCTTCACCCCTCCACTTT. It is translated as CASSVGSSPLHF.

The table lists this clonotype with many counts. This rearrangement joins TRBV27 to TRBJ2-1; 11 bases fit TRBD1. V was pared by 4 bases and J by 4 bases, with 3 bases of the junction left unmatched. The CDR3 is 15 residues long. Germline values: CDR1 MNHEY, CDR2 SMNVEV (reference sequence). CDR3 sequence: CASSSGTGGYNEQFF. The CDR3, as DNA: TGTGCCAGCAGTTCCGGGACAGGGGGATACAATGAGCAGTTCTTC.

This clonotype was observed at least ten times. This chain uses TRBV5-1 with TRBJ2-1; D remains unclear. Trimming stripped 0 bases from V and 0 bases from J, with 10 bases between. The germline V gene encodes CDR1 SGHRS and CDR2 YFSETQ. The CDR3 consists of 16 residues. The chain's CDR3 is CASSLGGASSYNEQFF. In DNA form, the CDR3 reads TGCGCCAGCAGCTTGGGCGGCGCCAGCTCCTACAATGAGCAGTTCTTC.

This clonotype was picked up a small number of times. The chain carries TRBV7-9 and TRBJ1-5; 11 nucleotides align to TRBD1. The CDR3 runs to 15 residues. The trim removed 6 bases at V and 1 base at J, leaving 2 bases unmatched. The germline V gene encodes CDR1 SEHNR and CDR2 FQNEAQ (reference sequence). CDR3 coding DNA: TGTGCCAGCAGTGGACAGGGGGCGAGCAATCAGCCCCAGCATTTT. This translates into CASSGQGASNQPQHF.

This clonotype occurred many times. The V and J genes are TRBV25-1 and TRBJ2-7; TRBD2 aligns across 14 bases. Germline CDR1 and CDR2: MGHDK and SYGVNS. The CDR3 sequence is 14 residues long. J gave up 6 bases and V 4 bases, and 2 bases lay outside the gene matches. The CDR3: CASSVGTSGSEQYF. The CDR3 DNA reads TGTGCCAGCAGTGTCGGGACTAGCGGGAGCGAGCAGTACTTC.